These T cell receptor beta chains were read from a single sample in a study of CD8 T cells in ankylosing spondylitis. TCRdb processed the 5' RACE reads anew with MiXCR; each CDR3 protein has one entry. The table has 75,000 to 95,000 distinct CDR3 sequences, roughly 9% seen once. Material for sequencing was blood, either unsorted or a sorted T cell fraction (not recorded which). The receptors here all came from a male donor with ankylosing spondylitis. Each CDR3 is given with its conserved first and last residue. The order of the fields is CDR3 length, J gene, clone size, V gene, D gene, CDR3 DNA, CDR3 protein. The D gene is left open where the match is weak. For some rows the clone size is stated as once, few or many, or as a class when expanded; others skip it.

12	TRBJ2-7	many	TRBV12-3/TRBV12-4	.	TGTGCCAGCAGCACAGGGTTGGGCGAGCAGTACTTC	CASSTGLGEQYF
17	TRBJ2-7	.	TRBV10-3	.	TGTGCCATCAGTGAGTCCCCGTTTGCAGAGAAAACCTACGAGCAGTACTTC	CAISESPFAEKTYEQYF
13	TRBJ2-5	few	TRBV5-5	.	TGTGCCAGTTTGGACAGCCTCCAAGAGACCCAGTACTTC	CASLDSLQETQYF
15	TRBJ2-3	.	TRBV5-1	TRBD2	TGCGCCAGCAGACCTAGCGGGACCCTCACAGATACGCAGTATTTT	CASRPSGTLTDTQYF
13	TRBJ2-1	.	TRBV20-1	.	TGCAGTGCTCTTACCCCGGCATACAATGAGCAGTTCTTC	CSALTPAYNEQFF
14	TRBJ1-1	many	TRBV27	TRBD1	TGTGCCAGCAGTTTCGGACAGGGGGCAATTGAAGCTTTCTTT	CASSFGQGAIEAFF
16	TRBJ2-1	many	TRBV20-1	TRBD2	TGCAGTGCTAGAGATCGTGCGGGAGTCCGGATGGATGAGCAGTTCTTC	CSARDRAGVRMDEQFF
17	TRBJ2-1	few	TRBV27	.	TGTGCCAGCAGTCAACCAACAGGGCCCTACTCCTACAATGAGCAGTTCTTC	CASSQPTGPYSYNEQFF
11	TRBJ2-7	few	TRBV24-1	.	TGTGCCACCAGTGTAGGGTACGAGCAGTACTTC	CATSVGYEQYF
16	TRBJ2-5	few	TRBV11-3	.	TGTGCCAGCAGCTCTTTCCCCGACGCCAATCAAGAGACCCAGTACTTC	CASSSFPDANQETQYF
15	TRBJ2-2	few	TRBV20-1	.	.	CSTRDRDNTGELFFF
14	TRBJ1-5	few	TRBV6-1	.	TGTGCCAGCAGTGAAGCGCTTCCAGGCCAGCCCCAGCATTTT	CASSEALPGQPQHF
15	TRBJ1-1	many	TRBV9	TRBD1	TGTGCCAGCAGCGTTCCCGGGACAGACAACACTGAAGCTTTCTTT	CASSVPGTDNTEAFF
16	TRBJ1-1	.	TRBV14	.	TGTGCCAGCAGCCAAGATTGGGAGGTAAAGGGCACTGAAGCTTTCTTT	CASSQDWEVKGTEAFF
15	TRBJ2-1	.	TRBV12-3/TRBV12-4	TRBD2	TGTGCCAGCAGTTTACTAGCGGGCTCCTACAATGAGCAGTTCTTC	CASSLLAGSYNEQFF
14	TRBJ2-1	few	TRBV7-9	.	TGTGCCAGCAGCTTCGTCTCAGGGGGGACTGAGCAGTTCTTC	CASSFVSGGTEQFF
15	TRBJ2-2	.	TRBV5-5	.	TGTGCCAGCAGCTTGCCTAGCCGAAACACCGGGGAGCTGTTTTTT	CASSLPSRNTGELFF
18	TRBJ2-5	.	TRBV25-1	TRBD2	TGTGCCAGCAGTGAACGTCTAGGTTCCAGCGGGAGCGGAGAGACCCAGTACTTC	CASSERLGSSGSGETQYF
15	TRBJ2-1	many	TRBV12-3/TRBV12-4	TRBD2	TGTGCCAGCAGTTTAGGAGCGGGGACTTACAATGAGCAGTTCTTC	CASSLGAGTYNEQFF
15	TRBJ2-1	many	TRBV29-1	TRBD2	TGCAGCGTTACACCGGGACTAGCGGGAGCAGGGGAGCAGTTCTTC	CSVTPGLAGAGEQFF
11	TRBJ1-1	.	TRBV10-1	.	TGCGCCAGCAAGCAGGGCACTGAAGCTTTCTTT	CASKQGTEAFF
13	TRBJ1-1	.	TRBV20-1	.	TGCAGTGCTCCGCTAGAAGCGAACACTGAAGCTTTCTTT	CSAPLEANTEAFF
15	TRBJ2-2	.	TRBV27	.	TGTGCCAGCAGTTTATTTCAGGGTTCAACCGGGGAGCTGTTTTTT	CASSLFQGSTGELFF
15	TRBJ2-5	.	TRBV7-8	TRBD2	TGTGCCAGCAGCCTCGGGGGGGGGATCGGGGAGACCCAGTACTTC	CASSLGGGIGETQYF
15	TRBJ2-5	.	TRBV5-6	.	TGTGCCAGCAGCTTTGGTCAGGGGTTGATGGAGACCCAGTACTTC	CASSFGQGLMETQYF
15	TRBJ2-2	many	TRBV7-2	.	TGTGCCAGCAGCCTCCTGGACGGTCCGACCGGGGAGCTGTTTTTT	CASSLLDGPTGELFF
12	TRBJ2-2	many	TRBV6-6	TRBD2	TGTGCGGCGGGAGGCCACTCCGGGGAGCTGTTTTTT	CAAGGHSGELFF
15	TRBJ2-5	many	TRBV29-1	.	TGCAGCGTTGCTCCACCGGCAGGGATGGGGGAGACCCAGTACTTC	CSVAPPAGMGETQYF
17	TRBJ1-1	few	TRBV20-1	.	TGCAGTGCTAGTAACAGGCTAGAGGTTCTTATCATTCCTGAAGCTTTCTTT	CSASNRLEVLIIPEAFF
12	TRBJ2-1	.	TRBV19	TRBD1	TGTGCCACCTCGGACAGGGTCAATGAGCAGTTCTTC	CATSDRVNEQFF
14	TRBJ2-1	many	TRBV24-1	TRBD2	TGTGCCACCAGTGGGGCGGGAGGGTACAATGAGCAGTTCTTC	CATSGAGGYNEQFF
12	TRBJ2-1	once	TRBV2	.	TGTGCCAGCAGCCCAGACGAGAATGAGCAGTTCTTC	CASSPDENEQFF
14	TRBJ2-1	many	TRBV4-1	.	TGCGCCAGCAGCTCCTCTGGCGCCTACAATGAGCAGTTCTTC	CASSSSGAYNEQFF
15	TRBJ2-1	.	TRBV19	.	TGTGCCAGTAGTATAATGGATAGCGGAGGAAATGAGCAGTTCTTC	CASSIMDSGGNEQFF
18	TRBJ2-3	few	TRBV25-1	TRBD2	TGTGCCAGCAGTGAATTAGGGACTAGCGGGTCTAGCACAGATACGCAGTATTTT	CASSELGTSGSSTDTQYF
13	TRBJ1-1	few	TRBV6-6	.	TGTGCCAGCAGTTACACCGGACCGGATGATGCTTTCTTT	CASSYTGPDDAFF
17	TRBJ2-1	few	TRBV19	TRBD2	TGTGCCAGTAGTATAGTTCCGGGACTAGCGGGTGGCAATGAGCAGTTCTTC	CASSIVPGLAGGNEQFF
19	TRBJ2-5	.	TRBV6-2/TRBV6-3	TRBD2	TGTGCCAGCAACCTTTCCCCCGGGACTAGCGGATCGTACCAAGAGACCCAGTACTTC	CASNLSPGTSGSYQETQYF
15	TRBJ2-7	few	TRBV5-6	.	TGTGCCAGCAGCTTGGCAGGCAAGGTACCCTACGAGCAGTACTTC	CASSLAGKVPYEQYF
14	TRBJ2-1	.	TRBV20-1	.	TGCAGTGCTAGAGGTCTCAGCTCCTACAATGAGCAGTTCTTC	CSARGLSSYNEQFF
14	TRBJ1-4	many	TRBV7-2	.	TGTGCCAGCAGCTACGGGACGGGGAGTGAAAAACTGTTTTTT	CASSYGTGSEKLFF
14	TRBJ2-2	many	TRBV7-9	.	TGTGCCAGCCGCAAAATGGAGGACGGTGGGGAGCTGTTTTTT	CASRKMEDGGELFF
18	TRBJ2-1	few	TRBV20-1	TRBD2	TGCAGTGCTAGAGCCCCACCGGAGAGCGGGAGAGTTTACAATGAGCAGTTCTTC	CSARAPPESGRVYNEQFF
12	TRBJ2-4	.	TRBV6-2/TRBV6-3	.	TGTGCCAGCAGTTACTCCACAAACATTCAGTACTTC	CASSYSTNIQYF
13	TRBJ1-2	.	TRBV27	.	TGTGCCAGCAGCTTAGGGGTTCCGGGCGGCTACACCTTC	CASSLGVPGGYTF
17	TRBJ2-3	.	TRBV4-1	TRBD2	TGCGTCAGCAGCCAAATCGGACTAGCGGGAGGTTGGGATACGCAGTATTTT	CVSSQIGLAGGWDTQYF
14	TRBJ2-1	once	TRBV28	.	TGTGCCAGCAGTTTATATGGGGAAGACAATGAGCAGTTCTTC	CASSLYGEDNEQFF
14	TRBJ1-1	many	TRBV12-3/TRBV12-4	.	TGTGCCAGCAGGTACCGCGCGGGAAACACTGAAGCTTTCTTT	CASRYRAGNTEAFF
14	TRBJ2-2	few	TRBV12-3/TRBV12-4	TRBD1	TGTGCCAGCAGGCGGACAGGGGTGAGCGGGGAGCTGTTTTTT	CASRRTGVSGELFF
17	TRBJ2-7	.	TRBV6-5	.	TGTGCCAGCAGTTACTCGAGGAGGGGGGTTCCCTCCTACGAGCAGTACTTC	CASSYSRRGVPSYEQYF
19	TRBJ2-1	many	TRBV27	TRBD2	TGTGCCAGCAGTACAATGGACAGGGGTGGACTAGCGGGAGCCTCATCCGAGTTCTTC	CASSTMDRGGLAGASSEFF
18	TRBJ2-3	.	TRBV6-2/TRBV6-3	.	TGTGCCAGCAGTTATAATTACAAGGAGTGGCAGTCCACAGATACGCAGTATTTT	CASSYNYKEWQSTDTQYF
13	TRBJ2-7	many	TRBV14	.	TGTGCCAGCAGACCCGGGACCAGCTACGAGCAGTACTTC	CASRPGTSYEQYF
18	TRBJ2-3	few	TRBV11-2	TRBD1	TGTGCCAGCAGCTTAGTGGTGGGGAGCGAGGGGGCAGAGGATACGCAGTATTTT	CASSLVVGSEGAEDTQYF
14	TRBJ2-2	many	TRBV12-3/TRBV12-4	.	TGTGCCAGCAGTGGGGCGGGAAGGACCGGGGAGCTGTTTTTT	CASSGAGRTGELFF
12	TRBJ2-7	few	TRBV7-9	.	TGTGCCAGCAGCTCCGGGACCGACGAGCAGTACTTC	CASSSGTDEQYF
14	TRBJ2-5	many	TRBV24-1	.	TGTGCCACCAGTGATAACAGGTACCAAGAGACCCAGTACTTC	CATSDNRYQETQYF
14	TRBJ2-1	many	TRBV7-6	TRBD2	TGTGCCAGCAGCCTAGCGGCAGAATCTAATGAGCAGTTCTTC	CASSLAAESNEQFF
15	TRBJ2-7	.	TRBV12-3/TRBV12-4	TRBD2	TGTGCCAGCAGTCCGGGGGGGAGCGGCGGCTACGAGCAGTACTTC	CASSPGGSGGYEQYF